This T cell receptor beta chain was documented in a study of T cell responses to AZD1222 COVID-19 vaccine. Study-level points and caveats: Spike-specific TCR breadth and depth went up after people got two AZD1222 doses. Donors in the cohort were predominantly white British and more often female, and clonal diversity was possibly underestimated.

With regard to this clone: The antigen is unknown.

Clones were sequenced by immunoSEQ multiplex PCR, and TCRdb holds only the in-frame ones, with some missing. The sample includes tens of thousands of clones, more than 75% of them seen just once. V was trimmed by 9 bases and J by 5 bases, leaving 10 bases between them. The CDR3 length is 11 residues. CDR1 is LNHDA, CDR2 SQIVND, per germline (reference sequence). The chain is built from TRBV19 and TRBJ1-2; no firm D call. This material consisted of peripheral blood, taken on day 0 of AZD1222 vaccination. This receptor was identified in an adult in good health. The CDR3 is CASRREYGYTF. DNA for the CDR3: TGTGCCAGCAGGCGAGAATATGGCTACACCTTC.